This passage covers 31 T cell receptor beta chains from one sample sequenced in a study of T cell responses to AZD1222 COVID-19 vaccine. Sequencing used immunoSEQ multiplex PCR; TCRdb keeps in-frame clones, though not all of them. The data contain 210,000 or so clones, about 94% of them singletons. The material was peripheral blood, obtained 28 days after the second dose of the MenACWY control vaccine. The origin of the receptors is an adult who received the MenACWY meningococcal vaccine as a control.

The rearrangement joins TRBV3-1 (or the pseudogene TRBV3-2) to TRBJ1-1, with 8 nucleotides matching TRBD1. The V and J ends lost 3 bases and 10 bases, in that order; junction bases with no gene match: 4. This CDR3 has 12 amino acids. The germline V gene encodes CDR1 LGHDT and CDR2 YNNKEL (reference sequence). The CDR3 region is CASSQDRDLAFF. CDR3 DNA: TGTGCCAGCAGCCAGGACAGGGATCTAGCTTTCTTT.

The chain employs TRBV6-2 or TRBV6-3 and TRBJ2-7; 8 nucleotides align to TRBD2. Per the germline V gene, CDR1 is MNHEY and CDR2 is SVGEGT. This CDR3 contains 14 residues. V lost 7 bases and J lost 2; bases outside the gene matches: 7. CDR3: CASNPSGWTYEQYF. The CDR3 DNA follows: TGTGCCAGCAACCCTAGCGGGTGGACCTACGAGCAGTACTTC.

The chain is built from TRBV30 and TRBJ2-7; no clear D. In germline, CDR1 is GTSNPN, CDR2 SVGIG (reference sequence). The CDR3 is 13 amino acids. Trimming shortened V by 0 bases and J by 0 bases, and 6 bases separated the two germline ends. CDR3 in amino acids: CAWSVRVSYEQYF. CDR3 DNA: TGTGCCTGGAGTGTAAGGGTCTCCTACGAGCAGTACTTC.

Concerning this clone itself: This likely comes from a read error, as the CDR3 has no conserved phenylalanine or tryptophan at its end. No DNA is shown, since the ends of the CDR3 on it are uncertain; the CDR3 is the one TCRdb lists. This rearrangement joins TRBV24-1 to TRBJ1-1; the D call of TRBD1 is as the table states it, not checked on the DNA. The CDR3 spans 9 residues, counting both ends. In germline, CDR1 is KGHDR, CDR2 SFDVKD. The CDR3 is CATSDLQGL.

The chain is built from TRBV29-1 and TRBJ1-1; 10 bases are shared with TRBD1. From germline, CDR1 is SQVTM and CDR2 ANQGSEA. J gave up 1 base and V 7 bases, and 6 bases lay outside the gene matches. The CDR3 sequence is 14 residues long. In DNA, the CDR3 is TGCAGCGCCGGGACAGGGGTTTGGAACACTGAAGCTTTCTTT. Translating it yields CSAGTGVWNTEAFF.

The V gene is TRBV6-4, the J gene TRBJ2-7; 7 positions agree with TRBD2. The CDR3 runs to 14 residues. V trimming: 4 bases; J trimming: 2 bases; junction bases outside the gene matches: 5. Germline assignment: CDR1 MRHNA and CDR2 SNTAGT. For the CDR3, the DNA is TGTGCCAGCAGTGCTTTAGCGGGCCCCTACGAGCAGTACTTC. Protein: CASSALAGPYEQYF.

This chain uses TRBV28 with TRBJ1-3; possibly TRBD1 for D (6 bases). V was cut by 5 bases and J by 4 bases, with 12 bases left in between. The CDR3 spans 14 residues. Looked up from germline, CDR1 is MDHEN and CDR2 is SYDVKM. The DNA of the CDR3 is TGTGCCAGCAGTGCTCGCGGACAGGGAAACACCATATATTTT. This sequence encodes CASSARGQGNTIYF. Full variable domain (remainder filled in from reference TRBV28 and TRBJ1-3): DVKVTQSSRYLVKRTGEKVFLECVQDMDHENMFWYRQDPGLGLRLIYFSYDVKMKEKGDIPEGYSVSREKKERFSLILESASTNQTSMYLCASSARGQGNTIYFGEGSWLTVV.

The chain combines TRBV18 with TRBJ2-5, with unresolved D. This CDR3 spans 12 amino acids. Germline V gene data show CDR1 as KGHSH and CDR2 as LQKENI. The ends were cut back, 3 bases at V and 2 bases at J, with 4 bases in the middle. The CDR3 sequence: CASSPQQETQYF. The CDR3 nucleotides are TGTGCCAGCTCACCGCAGCAAGAGACCCAGTACTTC.

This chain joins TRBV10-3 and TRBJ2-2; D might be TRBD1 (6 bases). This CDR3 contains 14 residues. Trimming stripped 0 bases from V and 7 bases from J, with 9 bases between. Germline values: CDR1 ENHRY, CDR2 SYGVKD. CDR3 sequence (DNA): TGTGCCATCAGTGAGTCTACAGGGTTCGGGGAGCTGTTTTTT. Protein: CAISESTGFGELFF.

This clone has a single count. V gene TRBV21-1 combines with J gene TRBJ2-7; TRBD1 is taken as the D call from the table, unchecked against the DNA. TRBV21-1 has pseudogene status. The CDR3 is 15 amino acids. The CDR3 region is CASSNSRCVSYEQYF. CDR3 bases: TGTGCCAGCAGCAACAGTCGATGTGTAAGTTACGAGCAGTACTTC.

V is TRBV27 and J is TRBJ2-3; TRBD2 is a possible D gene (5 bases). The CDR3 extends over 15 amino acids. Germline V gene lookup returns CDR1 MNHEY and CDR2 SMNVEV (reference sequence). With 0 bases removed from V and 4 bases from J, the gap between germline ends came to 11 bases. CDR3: CASSLSGVGADTQYF. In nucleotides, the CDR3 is TGTGCCAGCAGTTTATCGGGAGTAGGAGCAGATACGCAGTATTTT.

The CDR3 loop reads CASSPPRSDTQYF. Here the CDR3 DNA reads TGTGCCAGCAGCCCGCCCAGGTCGGATACGCAGTATTTT. The gene calls are TRBV13 and TRBJ2-3; D gene ambiguous. V lost 5 bases and J 6 bases, leaving 12 bases between the germline ends. CDR1 PRHDT and CDR2 FYEKMQ come from the germline V gene (reference sequence). This CDR3 has 13 amino acids.

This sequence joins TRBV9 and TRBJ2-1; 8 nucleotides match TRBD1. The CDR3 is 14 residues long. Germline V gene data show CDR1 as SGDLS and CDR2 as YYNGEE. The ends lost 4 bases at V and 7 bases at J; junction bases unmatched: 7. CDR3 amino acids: CASSPARQGNEQFF. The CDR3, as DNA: TGTGCCAGCAGCCCGGCGAGACAGGGGAATGAGCAGTTCTTC.

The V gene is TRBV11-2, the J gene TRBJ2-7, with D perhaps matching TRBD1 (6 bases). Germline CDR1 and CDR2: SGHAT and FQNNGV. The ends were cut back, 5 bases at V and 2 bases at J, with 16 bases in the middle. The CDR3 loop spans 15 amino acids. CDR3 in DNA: TGTGCCAGCAGCGCACAGGGTGAAAGTGCCTACGAGCAGTACTTC. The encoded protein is CASSAQGESAYEQYF. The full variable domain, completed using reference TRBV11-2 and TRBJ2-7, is EAGVAQSPRYKIIEKRQSVAFWCNPISGHATLYWYQQILGQGPKLLIQFQNNGVVDDSQLPKDRFSAERLKGVDSTLKIQPAKLEDSAVYLCASSAQGESAYEQYFGPGTRLTVT.

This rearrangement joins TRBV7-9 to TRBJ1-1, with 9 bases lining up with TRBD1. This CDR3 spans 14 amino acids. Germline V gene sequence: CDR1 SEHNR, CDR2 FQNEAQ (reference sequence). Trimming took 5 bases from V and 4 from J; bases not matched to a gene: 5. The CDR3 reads CASSGQQGATEAFF. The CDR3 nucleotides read TGTGCCAGCAGCGGACAACAGGGGGCCACTGAAGCTTTCTTT. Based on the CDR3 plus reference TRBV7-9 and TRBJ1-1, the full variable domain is DTGVSQNPRHKITKRGQNVTFRCDPISEHNRLYWYRQTLGQGPEFLTYFQNEAQLEKSRLLSDRFSAERPKGSFSTLEIQRTEQGDSAMYLCASSGQQGATEAFFGQGTRLTVV.

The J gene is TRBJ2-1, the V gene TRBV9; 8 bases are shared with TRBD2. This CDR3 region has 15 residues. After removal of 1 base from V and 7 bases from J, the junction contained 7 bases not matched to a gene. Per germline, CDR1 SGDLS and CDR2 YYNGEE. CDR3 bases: TGTGCCAGCAGCGTATCGAGCGGGAGTCAGAATGAGCAGTTCTTC. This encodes CASSVSSGSQNEQFF.

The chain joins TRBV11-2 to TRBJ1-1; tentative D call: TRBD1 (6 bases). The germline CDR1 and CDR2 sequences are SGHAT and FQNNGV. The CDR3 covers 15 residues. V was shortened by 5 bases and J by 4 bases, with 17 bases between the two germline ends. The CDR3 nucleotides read TGTGCCAGCAGCCCTACGTTGGAAGGGGGCACTGAAGCTTTCTTT. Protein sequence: CASSPTLEGGTEAFF.

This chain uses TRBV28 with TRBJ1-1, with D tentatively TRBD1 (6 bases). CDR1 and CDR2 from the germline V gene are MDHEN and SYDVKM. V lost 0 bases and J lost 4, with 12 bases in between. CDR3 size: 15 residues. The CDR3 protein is CASSLWRQALTEAFF. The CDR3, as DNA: TGTGCCAGCAGTTTATGGAGACAGGCCCTCACTGAAGCTTTCTTT.

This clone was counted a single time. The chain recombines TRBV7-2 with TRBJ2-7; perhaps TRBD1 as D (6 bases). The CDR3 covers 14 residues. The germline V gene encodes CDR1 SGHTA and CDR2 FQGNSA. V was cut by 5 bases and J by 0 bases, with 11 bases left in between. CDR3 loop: CASSQGFGSYEQYF. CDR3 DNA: TGTGCCAGCAGCCAGGGGTTTGGCTCCTACGAGCAGTACTTC.

CDR3 in amino acids: CASSFSETGELFF. CDR3 nucleotides: TGTGCCAGCAGTTTCTCTGAGACCGGGGAGCTGTTTTTT. The V gene is TRBV28, the J gene TRBJ2-2; D is unclear. V was clipped by 3 bases and J by 5 bases, with 7 bases between them. The CDR3 consists of 13 residues. Germline CDR1 and CDR2: MDHEN and SYDVKM.

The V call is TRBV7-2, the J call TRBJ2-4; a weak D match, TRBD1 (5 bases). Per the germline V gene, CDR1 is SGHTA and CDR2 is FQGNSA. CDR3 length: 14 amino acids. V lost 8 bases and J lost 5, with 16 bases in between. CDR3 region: CASGAITPENIQYF. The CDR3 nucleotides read TGTGCCAGCGGGGCGATCACCCCTGAAAACATTCAGTACTTC.

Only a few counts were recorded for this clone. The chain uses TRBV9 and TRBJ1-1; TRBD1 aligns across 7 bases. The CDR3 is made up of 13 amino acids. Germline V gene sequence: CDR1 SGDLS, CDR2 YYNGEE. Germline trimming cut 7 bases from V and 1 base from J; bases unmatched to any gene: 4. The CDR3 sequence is CASGRQGNTEAFF. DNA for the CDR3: TGTGCCAGCGGCCGACAGGGGAACACTGAAGCTTTCTTT.

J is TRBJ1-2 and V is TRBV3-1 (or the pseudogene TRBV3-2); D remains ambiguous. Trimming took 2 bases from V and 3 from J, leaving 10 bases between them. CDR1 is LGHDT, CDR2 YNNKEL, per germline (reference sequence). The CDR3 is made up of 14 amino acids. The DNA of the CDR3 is TGTGCCAGCAGCCAACCCGGACTGGACTATGGCTACACCTTC. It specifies CASSQPGLDYGYTF.

CDR3 DNA: TGTGCCAGCAGCCAAGTGGGACAGGGGGTGTACTCTGGGGCCAACGTCCTGACTTTC. It encodes CASSQVGQGVYSGANVLTF. V and J are TRBV14 and TRBJ2-6; 11 bases map to TRBD1. The CDR3 consists of 19 residues. The V gene's germline CDR1 is SGHDN and CDR2 FVKESK. With 1 base clipped from V and 0 bases from J, the junction kept 5 bases outside the gene matches. Using reference TRBV14 and TRBJ2-6 for the parts outside the CDR3, the full variable domain is EAGVTQFPSHSVIEKGQTVTLRCDPISGHDNLYWYRRVMGKEIKFLLHFVKESKQDESGMPNNRFLAERTGGTYSTLKVQPAELEDSGVYFCASSQVGQGVYSGANVLTFGAGSRLTVL.

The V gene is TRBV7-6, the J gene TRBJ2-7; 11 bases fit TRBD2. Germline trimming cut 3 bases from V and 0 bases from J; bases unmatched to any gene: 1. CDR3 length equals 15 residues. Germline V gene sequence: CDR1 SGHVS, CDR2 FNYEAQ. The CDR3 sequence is CASSFGTSGSYEQYF. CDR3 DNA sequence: TGTGCCAGCAGCTTCGGGACTAGCGGCTCCTACGAGCAGTACTTC.

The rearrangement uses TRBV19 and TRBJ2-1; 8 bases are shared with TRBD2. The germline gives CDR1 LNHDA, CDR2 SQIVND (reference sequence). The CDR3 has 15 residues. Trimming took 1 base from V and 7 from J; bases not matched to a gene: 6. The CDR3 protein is CASSIGAGVDNEQFF. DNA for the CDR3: TGTGCCAGTAGTATAGGAGCGGGAGTAGATAATGAGCAGTTCTTC.

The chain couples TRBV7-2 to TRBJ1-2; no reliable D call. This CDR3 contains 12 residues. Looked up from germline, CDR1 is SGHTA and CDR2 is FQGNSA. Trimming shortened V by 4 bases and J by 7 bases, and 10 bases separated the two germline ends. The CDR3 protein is CASSSRAGGYTF. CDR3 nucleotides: TGTGCCAGCAGCTCGAGGGCGGGTGGCTACACCTTC.

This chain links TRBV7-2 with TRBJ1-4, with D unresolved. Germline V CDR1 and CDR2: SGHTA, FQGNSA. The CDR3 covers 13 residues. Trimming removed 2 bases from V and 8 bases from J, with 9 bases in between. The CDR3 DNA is TGTGCCAGCAGCTTACAAGGGCGAGAAAAACTGTTTTTT. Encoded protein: CASSLQGREKLFF. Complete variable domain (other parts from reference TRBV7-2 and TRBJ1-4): GAGVSQSPSNKVTEKGKDVELRCDPISGHTALYWYRQSLGQGLEFLIYFQGNSAPDKSGLPSDRFSAERTGGSVSTLTIQRTQQEDSAVYLCASSLQGREKLFFGSGTQLSVL.

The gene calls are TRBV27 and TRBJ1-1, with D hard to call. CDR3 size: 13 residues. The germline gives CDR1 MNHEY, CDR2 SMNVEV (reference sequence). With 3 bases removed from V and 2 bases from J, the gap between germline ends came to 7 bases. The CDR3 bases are TGTGCCAGCAGTTTCCACAGAAACACTGAAGCTTTCTTT. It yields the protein CASSFHRNTEAFF.

CDR3 amino acids: CASGAGQGSYEQYF. CDR3 DNA: TGTGCCAGCGGCGCGGGACAGGGTTCCTACGAGCAGTACTTC. The chain joins TRBV28 to TRBJ2-7; TRBD1 matches 9 bases. J lost 1 base, V lost 8 bases, and 6 bases had no gene match. Germline CDR1 and CDR2: MDHEN and SYDVKM. The CDR3 is made up of 14 amino acids.

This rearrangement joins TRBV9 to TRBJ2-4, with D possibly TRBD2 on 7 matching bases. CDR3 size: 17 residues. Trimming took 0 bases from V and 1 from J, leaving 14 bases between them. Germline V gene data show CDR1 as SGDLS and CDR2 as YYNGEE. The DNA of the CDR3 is TGTGCCAGCAGCGTAGGAGGGGGGGCCGTGGCCAAAAACATTCAGTACTTC. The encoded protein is CASSVGGGAVAKNIQYF. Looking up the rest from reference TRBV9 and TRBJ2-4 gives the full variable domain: DSGVTQTPKHLITATGQRVTLRCSPRSGDLSVYWYQQSLDQGLQFLIQYYNGEERAKGNILERFSAQQFPDLHSELNLSSLELGDSALYFCASSVGGGAVAKNIQYFGAGTRLSVL.